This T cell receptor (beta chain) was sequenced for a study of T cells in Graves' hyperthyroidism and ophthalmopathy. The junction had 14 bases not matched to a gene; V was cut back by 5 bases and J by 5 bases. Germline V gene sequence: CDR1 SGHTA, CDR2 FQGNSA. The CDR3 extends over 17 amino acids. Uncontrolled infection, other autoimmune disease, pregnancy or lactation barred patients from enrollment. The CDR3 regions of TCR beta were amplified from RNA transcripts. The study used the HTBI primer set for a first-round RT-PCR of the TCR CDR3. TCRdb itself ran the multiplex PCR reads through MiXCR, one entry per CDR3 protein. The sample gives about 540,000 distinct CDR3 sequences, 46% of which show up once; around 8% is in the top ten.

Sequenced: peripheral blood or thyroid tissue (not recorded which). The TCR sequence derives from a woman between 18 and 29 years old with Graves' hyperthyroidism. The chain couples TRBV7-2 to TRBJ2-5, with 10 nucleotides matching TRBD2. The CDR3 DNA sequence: TGTGCCAGCAGCCCAACTAGCGGGACTAGCGTTCCCGAGACCCAGTACTTC. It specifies CASSPTSGTSVPETQYF.